Presented here are 23 T cell receptor beta chains from one specimen sequenced in a study of T cell responses to AZD1222 COVID-19 vaccine. The protocol was immunoSEQ multiplex PCR, while the TCRdb copy is restricted to in-frame clones and leaves out a portion. The sample includes some 79,000 clones, approximately 85% of them seen just once. Sample: peripheral blood, taken 28 days after the second AZD1222 dose. The receptor set was obtained from an adult who received the AZD1222 COVID-19 vaccine.

The chain has TRBV6-2 or TRBV6-3 and TRBJ2-3; TRBD2 aligns across 9 bases. From germline, CDR1 is MNHEY and CDR2 SVGEGT. This CDR3 region has 16 residues. V shed 6 bases, J shed 0 bases, and the junction held 7 bases outside the gene matches. CDR3 region: CASSQRLAVSTDTQYF. Here the CDR3 DNA reads TGTGCCAGCAGCCAGAGACTAGCGGTTAGCACAGATACGCAGTATTTT.

The CDR3 region has the DNA TGTGCCAGCAAGAGGAACACTGAAGCTTTCTTT. This translates into CASKRNTEAFF. The genes are TRBV2 and TRBJ1-1; D remains ambiguous. Looked up from germline, CDR1 is SNHLY and CDR2 is FYNNEI. The CDR3 is made up of 11 amino acids. V dropped 7 bases and J dropped 1 base, with 4 bases sitting between them.

J is TRBJ1-2 and V is TRBV7-2; TRBD1 matches at 11 bases. J was trimmed by 5 bases and V by 5 bases; bases with no gene match: 7. Germline V gene data show CDR1 as SGHTA and CDR2 as FQGNSA. This CDR3 has 15 amino acids. The DNA of the CDR3 is TGTGCCAGCAGCACACAGGGACAGGGGGGGTATGGCTACACCTTC. Encoded protein: CASSTQGQGGYGYTF.

V and J are TRBV28 and TRBJ2-7; the D gene is possibly TRBD2 (5 bases). The CDR3 length is 12 residues. CDR1 and CDR2 from the germline V gene are MDHEN and SYDVKM. Trimming left V 2 bases short and J 6 bases short, with 8 bases between. CDR3 nucleotide sequence: TGTGCCAGCAGTTTAGGAGGTTTCGAGCAGTACTTC. Its translation: CASSLGGFEQYF.

The rearrangement links TRBV4-3 to TRBJ2-7; possibly TRBD1 for D (5 bases). The germline CDR1 and CDR2 sequences are LGHNA and YSLEER. V was pared by 4 bases and J by 1 base, with 14 bases between. The CDR3 spans 15 residues. CDR3 coding DNA: TGCGCCAGCAGCCGGACCCAACAGGAGTCCTACGAGCAGTACTTC. It yields the protein CASSRTQQESYEQYF.

The V gene is TRBV19, the J gene TRBJ1-2, with D hard to call. Looked up from germline, CDR1 is LNHDA and CDR2 is SQIVND (reference sequence). The CDR3 loop spans 13 amino acids. The V end lost 7 bases, the J end lost 4 bases, and 13 bases lay between the germline ends. The CDR3 spells CASNQRGGYGYTF. The CDR3, as DNA: TGTGCCAGTAACCAAAGAGGAGGCTATGGCTACACCTTC. Together with reference TRBV19 and TRBJ1-2, the CDR3 gives the full variable domain: DGGITQSPKYLFRKEGQNVTLSCEQNLNHDAMYWYRQDPGQGLRLIYYSQIVNDFQKGDIAEGYSVSREKKESFPLTVTSAQKNPTAFYLCASNQRGGYGYTFGSGTRLTVV.

The chain employs TRBV5-5 and TRBJ2-1, with 8 bases matching TRBD1. With V trimmed by 2 bases and J by 8 bases, 3 bases remained unmatched. The germline V gene encodes CDR1 SGHKS and CDR2 YYEKEE (reference sequence). The CDR3 runs to 13 residues. CDR3 nucleotide sequence: TGTGCCAGCAGCTTTCAGGGGGCGGATGAGCAGTTCTTC. Protein: CASSFQGADEQFF.

The chain combines TRBV5-1 with TRBJ1-1; no firm D call. The CDR3 length is 13 residues. V was clipped by 4 bases and J by 1 base, with 8 bases between them. The germline V gene encodes CDR1 SGHRS and CDR2 YFSETQ. The DNA of the CDR3 is TGCGCCAGCAGCGCCACGGGGAACACTGAAGCTTTCTTT. It translates to CASSATGNTEAFF.

The V call is TRBV5-1, the J call TRBJ2-2; D assignment may be TRBD1 or TRBD2 (5 bases each). Trimming cost V 4 bases and J 6 bases, with 10 bases left between them. Germline assignment: CDR1 SGHRS and CDR2 YFSETQ. There are 13 residues in the CDR3. The CDR3 loop is CASSPEGSGELFF. The CDR3 bases are TGCGCCAGCAGCCCCGAGGGGTCCGGGGAGCTGTTTTTT.

This sequence joins TRBV3-1 (or the pseudogene TRBV3-2) and TRBJ2-5, with 7 bases matching TRBD2. Per germline, CDR1 LGHDT and CDR2 YNNKEL (reference sequence). The CDR3 length is 13 residues. V was clipped by 2 bases and J by 9 bases; unmatched bases: 6. CDR3 in amino acids: CASSQQDRGAQYF. CDR3 in DNA: TGTGCCAGCAGCCAACAAGACCGGGGGGCCCAGTACTTC.

The gene calls are TRBV24-1 and TRBJ2-7, with D tentatively TRBD1 or TRBD2 (6 bases each). The length of the CDR3 is 16 residues. V gave up 2 bases and J gave up 2 bases, with 15 bases separating them. In germline, CDR1 is KGHDR, CDR2 SFDVKD. CDR3 region: CATSDSQQGGTYEQYF. The CDR3 region has the DNA TGTGCCACCAGTGATTCCCAACAGGGCGGGACCTACGAGCAGTACTTC.

Judged by abundance, this clone is medium-sized (0.01 to 0.1%). V gene TRBV2 combines with J gene TRBJ2-7; D may be TRBD2 (6 bases). Looked up from germline, CDR1 is SNHLY and CDR2 is FYNNEI. Trimming took 9 bases from V and 6 from J, leaving 33 bases between them. The CDR3 runs 18 residues. The CDR3 nucleotides are TGTGCCAGACCCCTGCGGGGTCCGGGCTTGTGCCGTTCGCTCGAGCAGTACGTC. This encodes CARPLRGPGLCRSLEQYV.

This clone was found a few times. This chain joins TRBV5-5 and TRBJ2-6; tentatively, D is TRBD1 (5 bases). The CDR3 spans 16 residues. CDR1 SGHKS and CDR2 YYEKEE come from the germline V gene (reference sequence). V was clipped by 5 bases and J by 3 bases, with 15 bases between them. CDR3 protein: CASSPQGSGGANVLTF. DNA for the CDR3: TGTGCCAGCAGTCCGCAGGGAAGTGGTGGGGCCAACGTCCTGACTTTC.

The V and J genes are TRBV18 and TRBJ1-2, with 8 bases fitting TRBD1. Germline lookup yields CDR1 KGHSH and CDR2 LQKENI. The CDR3 length is 15 residues. Trimming took 2 bases from V and 5 from J; bases not matched to a gene: 7. The CDR3 reads CASSPKRTGTYGYTF. For the CDR3, the DNA is TGTGCCAGCTCACCAAAGAGGACAGGGACTTATGGCTACACCTTC.

For the CDR3, the DNA is TGTGCCAGCAGCTTGGGGATGGTGAACACTGAAGCTTTCTTT. This encodes CASSLGMVNTEAFF. The chain combines TRBV5-4 with TRBJ1-1, with D unresolved. The V end was cut by 0 bases, the J end by 0 bases, with 6 bases between. The germline V gene has CDR1 SGHNT and CDR2 YYREEE (reference sequence). The CDR3 is 14 residues long. The full variable domain, with the rest looked up from reference TRBV5-4 and TRBJ1-1, is ETGVTQSPTHLIKTRGQQVTLRCSSQSGHNTVSWYQQALGQGPQFIFQYYREEENGRGNFPPRFSGLQFPNYSSELNVNALELDDSALYLCASSLGMVNTEAFFGQGTRLTVV.

The gene calls are TRBV3-1 (or the pseudogene TRBV3-2) and TRBJ1-5; 9 bases are a match to TRBD1. The V gene's germline CDR1 is LGHDT and CDR2 YNNKEL (reference sequence). V dropped 6 bases and J dropped 7; count of bases not matched to a gene: 7. CDR3 size: 14 residues. Here the CDR3 DNA reads TGTGCCAGCAGTATTACAGGGGGCGGGCAGCCCCAGCATTTT. It codes for CASSITGGGQPQHF.

The rearrangement uses TRBV21-1 and TRBJ1-6. TRBV21-1 counts as a pseudogene. The CDR3 is made up of 14 amino acids. CDR3 coding DNA: TGTGCCAGCTTGGGCAGGAGGGACAATTCACCCCTCCACTTT. Its translation is CASLGRRDNSPLHF.

The chain is built from TRBV3-1 (or the pseudogene TRBV3-2) and TRBJ2-7; D call uncertain. Germline loops: CDR1 LGHDT, CDR2 YNNKEL (reference sequence). The length of the CDR3 is 14 residues. V was trimmed by 0 bases and J by 6 bases, leaving 12 bases between them. The CDR3 region is CASSQDSGRGEQYF. For the CDR3, the DNA is TGTGCCAGCAGCCAAGATTCAGGTAGAGGCGAGCAGTACTTC.

The chain links TRBV7-9 to TRBJ2-7, with 12 bases aligning to TRBD2. J was trimmed by 2 bases and V by 5 bases; bases with no gene match: 4. There are 15 residues in the CDR3. Germline CDR1 reads SEHNR; CDR2 reads FQNEAQ (reference sequence). The CDR3 here is CASSRTSGETYEQYF. CDR3 DNA: TGTGCCAGCAGCCGGACTAGCGGGGAAACCTACGAGCAGTACTTC.

The chain employs TRBV7-2 and TRBJ1-2; D uncertain. The CDR3 is 15 amino acids. The germline V and J ends were trimmed by 2 bases and 5 bases, with 15 bases remaining between them. In germline, CDR1 is SGHTA, CDR2 FQGNSA. The DNA of the CDR3 is TGTGCCAGCAGCTTAAATATGTACGGTTCGTATGGCTACACCTTC. This codes for CASSLNMYGSYGYTF. Using reference TRBV7-2 and TRBJ1-2 for the parts outside the CDR3, the full variable domain is GAGVSQSPSNKVTEKGKDVELRCDPISGHTALYWYRQSLGQGLEFLIYFQGNSAPDKSGLPSDRFSAERTGGSVSTLTIQRTQQEDSAVYLCASSLNMYGSYGYTFGSGTRLTVV.

The chain is built from TRBV2 and TRBJ1-2, with D unclear. The CDR3 totals 16 residues. Germline CDR1 is SNHLY and CDR2 is FYNNEI. Trimming took 0 bases from V and 4 from J, leaving 15 bases between them. CDR3 coding DNA: TGTGCCAGCAGTGAAGCGCTTCGATCTGTAGCCTATGGCTACACCTTC. Protein sequence: CASSEALRSVAYGYTF.

The gene calls are TRBV28 and TRBJ1-4; no clear D gene. CDR1 is MDHEN and CDR2 is SYDVKM in the germline V gene. This CDR3 has 15 residues. V lost 7 bases to trimming and J lost 8 bases, with 20 bases between them. The CDR3 is CASISRAKVREKLFF. The CDR3 DNA follows: TGTGCCAGCATCTCGCGTGCTAAGGTCAGAGAAAAACTGTTTTTT.

The V and J genes are TRBV3-1 (or the pseudogene TRBV3-2) and TRBJ1-2, with TRBD1 identical over 8 bases. The CDR3 consists of 15 residues. Looked up from germline, CDR1 is LGHDT and CDR2 is YNNKEL (reference sequence). The trim removed 1 base at V and 6 bases at J, leaving 7 bases unmatched. The CDR3 DNA follows: TGTGCCAGCAGCCAAGCCCCCAGGGGGCGGCATGGCTACACCTTC. It codes for CASSQAPRGRHGYTF.